Reported below is one T cell receptor beta chain. The record originates from a study of blood T cell repertoires in COVID-19. Study-level information: Sample material is recorded as cDNA or gDNA derived from T cells, B-cell-depleted T cells, or PBMCs.

Recruitment covered over 20 US areas and drew participants whose ages spanned 18 to 89 years. Recovery meant two consecutive negative NP/OP PCR tests, professional clearance, or resolved symptoms. Germline values: CDR1 KGHDR, CDR2 SFDVKD. The CDR3 runs to 16 residues. V dropped 6 bases and J dropped 0 bases, with 11 bases sitting between them. Here immunoSEQ multiplex PCR was the method, and the copy in TCRdb shows in-frame clones only, minus some. The sample has roughly 500,000 clones; 88% are singletons. The clonotype was recovered from a woman aged 40 to 50 who had recovered from COVID-19. The sequencing sample was made of PBMCs or T cells enriched from blood (not recorded which). This rearrangement joins TRBV24-1 to TRBJ2-6; no definite D call. This chain's CDR3 is CATSPGFSSGANVLTF. In nucleotides, the CDR3 is TGTGCCACCAGTCCCGGTTTTAGCTCTGGGGCCAACGTCCTGACTTTC.